This entry lists 19 T cell receptor beta chains sequenced from one sample in a study of T cell changes during pregnancy in multiple sclerosis. Method: immunoSEQ multiplex PCR; TCRdb's copy keeps in-frame clones and lacks some. The profile shows 35,000 to 50,000 clones, approximately 90% of them singletons. The sequences come from CD4+ T cells from peripheral blood mononuclear cells, collected after pregnancy. The receptors here all came from a female donor with multiple sclerosis, enrolled in a pregnancy study.

This clone has a single count. This sequence joins TRBV5-1 and TRBJ1-2; perhaps TRBD1 as D (6 bases). V was cut by 5 bases and J by 0 bases, with 11 bases left in between. CDR3 size: 14 residues. The germline gives CDR1 SGHRS, CDR2 YFSETQ. CDR3 DNA: TGCGCCAGCAGAGGGGACACTTCTAACTATGGCTACACCTTC. Protein: CASRGDTSNYGYTF.

The rearrangement links TRBV6-6 to TRBJ2-1; tentatively, D is TRBD1 (5 bases). Per germline, CDR1 MNHNY and CDR2 SVGAGI (reference sequence). The length of the CDR3 is 13 residues. The V end lost 6 bases, the J end lost 6 bases, and 12 bases lay between the germline ends. The CDR3 reads CASSPRQPNEQFF. The CDR3 bases are TGTGCCAGCAGCCCCCGACAGCCCAATGAGCAGTTCTTC.

V usage is TRBV7-3 and J usage is TRBJ2-3, with TRBD1 as a possible D gene (6 bases). The V gene lost 6 bases and the J gene lost 1 base, with 14 bases spanning the gap. This CDR3 has 15 amino acids. Looked up from germline, CDR1 is SGHTA and CDR2 is FQGTGA. CDR3 sequence: CASSIQGVGTDTQYF. DNA of the CDR3: TGTGCCAGCAGTATACAGGGTGTGGGCACAGATACGCAGTATTTT.

The rearrangement joins TRBV30 to TRBJ2-3, with 13 nucleotides matching TRBD2. The germline V gene encodes CDR1 GTSNPN and CDR2 SVGIG (reference sequence). Germline trimming cut 2 bases from V and 0 bases from J; bases unmatched to any gene: 11. This CDR3 region has 19 residues. The CDR3 nucleotides are TGTGCCTGGAGTTCCGGGACTAGCGGGGCCTCGTCTAGCACAGATACGCAGTATTTT. It codes for CAWSSGTSGASSSTDTQYF.

The chain recombines TRBV5-1 with TRBJ2-1; 12 bases are shared with TRBD2. The V gene's germline CDR1 is SGHRS and CDR2 YFSETQ. The junction had 5 bases not matched to a gene; V was cut back by 2 bases and J by 5 bases. The CDR3 extends over 16 amino acids. CDR3 protein: CASSLDLAGGHNEQFF. DNA for the CDR3: TGCGCCAGCAGCTTAGACCTAGCGGGAGGGCACAATGAGCAGTTCTTC.

This chain connects TRBV11-3 to TRBJ1-1; 11 nucleotides align to TRBD1. Germline values: CDR1 SGHNT, CDR2 YENEEA. The CDR3 extends over 15 amino acids. J lost 4 bases, V lost 1 base, and 2 bases had no gene match. CDR3 sequence (DNA): TGTGCCAGCAGCTTAGGGGGACAGGGGGGCACTGAAGCTTTCTTT. This translates into CASSLGGQGGTEAFF.

This clone came up once. The genes are TRBV6-5 and TRBJ1-3; D gene uncertain. Trimming cost V 2 bases and J 0 bases, with 11 bases left between them. The CDR3 is made up of 16 amino acids. Per the germline V gene, CDR1 is MNHEY and CDR2 is SVGAGI. Here the CDR3 reads CASSYRQALSGNTIYF. The CDR3, as DNA: TGTGCCAGCAGTTACCGGCAGGCTCTCTCTGGAAACACCATATATTTT.

This clone was found a few times. This chain joins TRBV5-3 and TRBJ1-2; D is possibly TRBD1 (5 bases). TRBV5-3 counts as an open reading frame of uncertain function. Trimming took 4 bases from V and 2 from J, leaving 12 bases between them. The CDR3 contains 14 residues. CDR3 DNA: TGTGCCAGAAGCGAAGGCAGGGTGAACTATGGCTACACCTTC. This translates into CARSEGRVNYGYTF.

The chain couples TRBV15 to TRBJ2-5; 10 nucleotides match TRBD2. This CDR3 region has 16 residues. Germline CDR1 and CDR2: LNHNV and YYDKDF (reference sequence). V was pared by 1 base and J by 5 bases, with 7 bases of the junction left unmatched. CDR3 bases: TGTGCCACCAGCAGAGGGTCTAGCGGGAGATCGGAGACCCAGTACTTC. Amino acid sequence: CATSRGSSGRSETQYF.

The gene calls are TRBV7-2 and TRBJ2-3; D is undetermined. Germline V gene sequence: CDR1 SGHTA, CDR2 FQGNSA. Trimming cost V 5 bases and J 12 bases, with 15 bases left between them. CDR3 length equals 12 residues. The CDR3: CASSPTRESQYF. In nucleotides, the CDR3 is TGTGCCAGCAGCCCTACGAGAGAGTCTCAGTATTTT. Drawing the rest from reference TRBV7-2 and TRBJ2-3, the complete variable domain is GAGVSQSPSNKVTEKGKDVELRCDPISGHTALYWYRQSLGQGLEFLIYFQGNSAPDKSGLPSDRFSAERTGGSVSTLTIQRTQQEDSAVYLCASSPTRESQYFGPGTRLTVL.

The chain couples TRBV30 to TRBJ2-4; TRBD1 agrees at 9 bases. This CDR3 spans 13 amino acids. The germline CDR1 and CDR2 sequences are GTSNPN and SVGIG (reference sequence). Losses at the gene ends were 5 bases for V and 8 bases for J; bases not matched to a gene: 7. DNA for the CDR3: TGTGCCTGGGATGGGACAGGGATAGACATTCAGTACTTC. Protein: CAWDGTGIDIQYF.

V is TRBV9 and J is TRBJ2-1; TRBD2 agrees at 10 bases. Germline CDR1 and CDR2: SGDLS and YYNGEE. The CDR3 length is 17 residues. Trimming took 3 bases from V and 5 from J; bases not matched to a gene: 11. CDR3 residues: CASSATPSGRGDNEQFF. The CDR3 DNA reads TGTGCCAGCAGCGCAACCCCAAGCGGGAGGGGCGACAATGAGCAGTTCTTC.

The chain has TRBV5-5 and TRBJ1-2; D gene uncertain. The germline CDR1 and CDR2 sequences are SGHKS and YYEKEE (reference sequence). V dropped 2 bases and J dropped 8 bases, with 10 bases sitting between them. The CDR3 runs 12 residues. The CDR3 nucleotides read TGTGCCAGCAGCTTAGGAGGGCTCGGCTACACCTTC. Protein sequence: CASSLGGLGYTF.

The gene calls are TRBV10-3 and TRBJ2-3; 7 bases agree with TRBD1. CDR1 ENHRY and CDR2 SYGVKD come from the germline V gene. The CDR3 extends over 15 amino acids. With V trimmed by 7 bases and J by 6 bases, 13 bases remained unmatched. CDR3 in amino acids: CAITDTAGGRDTQYF. The CDR3 nucleotides are TGTGCCATCACTGATACTGCAGGGGGTCGGGATACGCAGTATTTT.

V is TRBV18 and J is TRBJ1-4, with 9 bases identical to TRBD1. This CDR3 comprises 15 residues. J gave up 2 bases and V 3 bases, and 1 base lay outside the gene matches. In germline, CDR1 is KGHSH, CDR2 LQKENI. In DNA, the CDR3 is TGTGCCAGCTCACCGGGACAGGGTACTAATGAAAAACTGTTTTTT. This gives the protein CASSPGQGTNEKLFF.

This chain links TRBV12-5 with TRBJ2-7, with 9 bases identical to TRBD2. V was clipped by 1 base and J by 1 base; unmatched bases: 5. From germline, CDR1 is LGHNT and CDR2 FRNRAP. The length of the CDR3 is 16 residues. The CDR3 DNA sequence: TGTGCTAGTGGTTTGGCTCTAGCGGGACCATCCTACGAGCAGTACTTC. Translated: CASGLALAGPSYEQYF.

The rearrangement uses TRBV5-6 and TRBJ1-5; D gene ambiguous. V lost 4 bases, J lost 9 bases, and 11 bases lay in between. The CDR3 sequence is 12 residues long. Per germline, CDR1 SGHDT and CDR2 YYEEEE. In DNA form, the CDR3 reads TGTGCCAGCAGCATACTCGGTGGGCCCCAGCATTTT. It encodes CASSILGGPQHF.

V is TRBV7-7 and J is TRBJ2-3; D might be TRBD2 (5 bases). The CDR3 runs to 15 residues. From germline, CDR1 is SSHAT and CDR2 FNYEAQ (reference sequence). Trimming removed 5 bases from V and 1 base from J, with 13 bases in between. CDR3 protein: CASSPRRGGTDTQYF. The CDR3 nucleotides are TGTGCCAGCAGCCCACGTCGGGGAGGCACAGATACGCAGTATTTT.

The rearrangement uses TRBV30 and TRBJ2-1; TRBD2 is a possible D gene (5 bases). V gave up 7 bases and J gave up 4 bases, with 14 bases separating them. Germline V lookup: CDR1 GTSNPN, CDR2 SVGIG (reference sequence). The CDR3 consists of 13 residues. CDR3 DNA sequence: TGTGCCTCGGACTCTTCCTCTTACAATGAGCAGTTCTTC. This sequence encodes CASDSSSYNEQFF.